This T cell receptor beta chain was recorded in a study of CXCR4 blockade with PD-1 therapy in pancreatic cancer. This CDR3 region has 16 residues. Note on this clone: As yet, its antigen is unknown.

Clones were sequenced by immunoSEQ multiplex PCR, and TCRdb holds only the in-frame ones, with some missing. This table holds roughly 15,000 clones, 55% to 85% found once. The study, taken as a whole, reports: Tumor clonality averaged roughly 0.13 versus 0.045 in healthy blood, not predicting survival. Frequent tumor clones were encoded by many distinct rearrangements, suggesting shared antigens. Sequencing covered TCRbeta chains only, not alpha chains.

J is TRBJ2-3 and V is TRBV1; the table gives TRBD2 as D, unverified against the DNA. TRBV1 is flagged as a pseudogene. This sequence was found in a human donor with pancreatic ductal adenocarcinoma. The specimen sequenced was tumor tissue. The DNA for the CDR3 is TGCGCCAGCAGCGAAGACCCGGGGATTAGTCCAGATACGCAGTATTTT. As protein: CASSEDPGISPDTQYF.